These 18 T cell receptor beta chains were sequenced from one sample in a study of T-cell memory formation after mild COVID-19. Each CDR3 protein is one row after TCRdb ran MiXCR on the 5' RACE reads. The sample shows roughly 190,000 distinct CDR3 sequences, approximately 16% of them seen only once. The sample was PBMCs or a T cell subset sorted from them (not recorded which). The receptor source for this set is an adult woman who had mild COVID-19 (a few samples of this study predate the infection). Cell type and time point are not known.

This clonotype was seen only a few times. The V call is TRBV20-1, the J call TRBJ2-2; D is unclear. Per germline, CDR1 DFQATT and CDR2 SNEGSKA (reference sequence). The CDR3 sequence is 12 residues long. Trimming shortened V by 5 bases and J by 8 bases, and 12 bases separated the two germline ends. CDR3 DNA sequence: TGCAGTGCTCAAGGACCCCTGGGGGAGCTGTTTTTT. It is translated as CSAQGPLGELFF.

This clonotype was found a few times. The chain links TRBV30 to TRBJ2-7; 8 nucleotides agree with TRBD1. The CDR3 spans 13 residues. V dropped 2 bases and J dropped 3; count of bases not matched to a gene: 3. Germline CDR1 and CDR2: GTSNPN and SVGIG (reference sequence). CDR3 sequence (DNA): TGTGCCTGGAGTAAGACAGGGGTCTACGAGCAGTACTTC. Residues: CAWSKTGVYEQYF.

This clonotype was observed at least ten times. V usage is TRBV20-1 and J usage is TRBJ2-6, with D possibly TRBD1 on 6 matching bases. The CDR3 runs to 18 residues. V lost 1 base, J lost 1 base, and 17 bases lay in between. Germline CDR1 and CDR2: DFQATT and SNEGSKA (reference sequence). The DNA for the CDR3 is TGCAGTGCTAGAGTAGATCGACAGGCAACATCTGGGGCCAACGTCCTGACTTTC. This gives the protein CSARVDRQATSGANVLTF.

This clonotype was seen repeatedly, ten times or more. The V gene is TRBV20-1, the J gene TRBJ1-6, with 11 nucleotides matching TRBD1. The trim removed 2 bases at V and 7 bases at J, leaving 4 bases unmatched. CDR1 is DFQATT, CDR2 SNEGSKA, per germline (reference sequence). The CDR3 has 15 residues. This chain's CDR3 is CSARSGTGGNSPLHF. In DNA, the CDR3 is TGCAGTGCTAGATCCGGGACAGGGGGGAATTCACCCCTCCACTTT.

This clonotype was detected only a few times. V and J are TRBV21-1 and TRBJ1-1; the DNA was not compared with TRBD1, the D call given in the table. TRBV21-1 is tagged as a pseudogene. The CDR3 is 15 amino acids. CDR3 sequence reads: CASSINQGMNTEAFF. In DNA, the CDR3 is TGTGCCAGCAGCATAAATCAGGGAATGAACACTGAAGCTTTCTTT.

The chain links TRBV11-2 to TRBJ2-4; 8 bases agree with TRBD2. The CDR3 extends over 16 amino acids. From germline, CDR1 is SGHAT and CDR2 FQNNGV. V lost 5 bases and J lost 5; bases outside the gene matches: 11. CDR3 in DNA: TGTGCCAGCAGCACTGGACCGCAAGCGGGGGAAAACATTCAGTACTTC. Its translation: CASSTGPQAGENIQYF.

Notes on this clonotype: Germline and junction disagree at one end, which may indicate a read error. The rearrangement uses TRBV7-9 and TRBJ1-2; the D gene is possibly TRBD1 (6 bases). The CDR3 spans 14 residues. Germline V gene sequence: CDR1 SEHNR, CDR2 FQNEAQ (reference sequence). The CDR3 protein is CDSSLSQGSDGYTF. The DNA of the CDR3 is TGTGACAGCAGCTTGTCACAGGGTAGCGATGGCTACACCTTC.

This clonotype appeared many times. The chain couples TRBV15 to TRBJ2-7; possibly TRBD2 for D (7 bases). From germline, CDR1 is LNHNV and CDR2 YYDKDF (reference sequence). V shed 2 bases and J shed 6 bases, with 17 bases lying between them. This CDR3 contains 15 residues. CDR3: CATSRPRGGLGEQYF. CDR3 coding DNA: TGTGCCACCAGCAGACCTAGGGGGGGGCTCGGCGAGCAGTACTTC.

The CDR3 DNA sequence: TGTGCCATCACTAAAGAAGCTAACTATGGCTACACCTTC. This translates into CAITKEANYGYTF. The rearrangement links TRBV10-3 to TRBJ1-2; no clear D. V was clipped by 7 bases and J by 0 bases, with 9 bases between them. The CDR3 has 13 amino acids. Germline-derived CDR1 and CDR2 are ENHRY and SYGVKD.

The V and J genes are TRBV7-3 and TRBJ2-2; TRBD1 matches at 10 bases. CDR3 size: 15 residues. Trimming cost V 4 bases and J 6 bases; bases outside gene matches: 5. Germline lookup yields CDR1 SGHTA and CDR2 FQGTGA. The DNA of the CDR3 is TGTGCCAGCAGCTCAGGGACAGGGGCCTCCGGGGAGCTGTTTTTT. Protein: CASSSGTGASGELFF.

This clonotype was found a few times. V and J are TRBV7-6 and TRBJ2-1; 10 nucleotides line up with TRBD2. Germline trimming cut 5 bases from V and 5 bases from J; bases unmatched to any gene: 15. Germline V gene sequence: CDR1 SGHVS, CDR2 FNYEAQ. CDR3 size: 18 residues. The CDR3 DNA sequence: TGTGCCAGCAGCCGAACTTCCTTAGCGGGAGGCTTCAACAATGAGCAGTTCTTC. This encodes CASSRTSLAGGFNNEQFF.

The chain is built from TRBV7-2 and TRBJ2-2; 8 bases map to TRBD2. J was trimmed by 6 bases and V by 6 bases; bases with no gene match: 21. Germline-derived CDR1 and CDR2 are SGHTA and FQGNSA. This CDR3 region has 19 residues. This CDR3 reads CASRGPGGAPRGGAGELFF. DNA for the CDR3: TGTGCCAGCAGAGGACCGGGAGGGGCCCCTCGGGGCGGTGCCGGGGAGCTGTTTTTT.

This chain links TRBV4-1 with TRBJ1-2; D remains ambiguous. Trimming pared 0 bases from V and 8 bases from J, leaving 16 bases between. Germline values: CDR1 MGHRA, CDR2 YSYEKL. The CDR3 is made up of 15 amino acids. CDR3 DNA sequence: TGCGCCAGCAGCCAAGATCAGGCCCGCCGCCAAGGCTACACCTTC. As protein: CASSQDQARRQGYTF.

The chain uses TRBV29-1 and TRBJ2-1; weak D call: TRBD2 (6 bases). V lost 7 bases and J 6 bases, leaving 22 bases between the germline ends. Germline V CDR1 and CDR2: SQVTM, ANQGSEA. CDR3 size: 15 residues. CDR3 nucleotides: TGCAGCGCGGCATACGGGACTGATGTTCGCAATGAGCAGTTCTTC. It is translated as CSAAYGTDVRNEQFF.

In this sample, this clonotype turned up a few times. The chain employs TRBV11-2 and TRBJ2-3; D perhaps matches TRBD2 (6 bases). This CDR3 spans 14 amino acids. CDR1 and CDR2 (germline): SGHAT, FQNNGV. V gave up 5 bases and J gave up 5 bases, with 14 bases separating them. The CDR3 region has the DNA TGTGCCAGCAGCCTGGGGAGGAGGCGAGATACGCAGTATTTT. Protein sequence: CASSLGRRRDTQYF.

This chain uses TRBV29-1 with TRBJ1-5, with D tentatively TRBD1 (5 bases). V was shortened by 5 bases and J by 6 bases, with 14 bases between the two germline ends. CDR1 is SQVTM and CDR2 is ANQGSEA in the germline V gene. The CDR3 is 13 residues long. CDR3: CSVTGTAGQPQHF. The CDR3 nucleotides are TGCAGCGTTACAGGAACAGCAGGTCAGCCCCAGCATTTT.

This clonotype showed up just a few times. The CDR3 coding sequence is TGTGCCAGCAGCCGGCCGAGCAAGGGAGATACGCAGTATTTT. Translation: CASSRPSKGDTQYF. The chain recombines TRBV3-1 with TRBJ2-3; D remains unclear. V was shortened by 4 bases and J by 5 bases, with 13 bases between the two germline ends. The CDR3 runs to 14 residues. Germline CDR1 and CDR2: LGHDT and YNNKEL (reference sequence).

This clonotype was observed a few times. The genes are TRBV15 and TRBJ1-1, with 8 positions matching TRBD1. CDR1 is LNHNV, CDR2 YYDKDF, per germline (reference sequence). The CDR3 extends over 14 amino acids. With 6 bases clipped from V and 5 bases from J, the junction kept 8 bases outside the gene matches. CDR3 in amino acids: CATRFRTGMTEAFF. The CDR3 DNA reads TGTGCCACCAGATTCCGGACAGGGATGACTGAAGCTTTCTTT.